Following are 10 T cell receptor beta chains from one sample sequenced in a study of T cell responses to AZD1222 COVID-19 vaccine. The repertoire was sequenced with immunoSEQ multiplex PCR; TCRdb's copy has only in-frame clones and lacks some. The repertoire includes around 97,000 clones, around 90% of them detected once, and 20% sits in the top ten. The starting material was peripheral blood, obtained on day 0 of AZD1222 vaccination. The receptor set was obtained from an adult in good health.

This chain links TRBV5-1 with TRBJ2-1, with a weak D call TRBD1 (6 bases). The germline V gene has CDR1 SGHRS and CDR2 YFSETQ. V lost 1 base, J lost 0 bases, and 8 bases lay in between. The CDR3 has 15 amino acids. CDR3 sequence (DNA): TGCGCCAGCAGCTTGCAGGGGAGCTCCTACAATGAGCAGTTCTTC. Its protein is CASSLQGSSYNEQFF.

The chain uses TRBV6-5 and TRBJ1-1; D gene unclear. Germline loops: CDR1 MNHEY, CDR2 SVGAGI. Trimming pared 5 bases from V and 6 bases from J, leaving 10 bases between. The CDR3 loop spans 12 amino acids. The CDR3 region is CASSPSKSEAFF. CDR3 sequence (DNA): TGTGCCAGCAGTCCGTCGAAGTCTGAAGCTTTCTTT.

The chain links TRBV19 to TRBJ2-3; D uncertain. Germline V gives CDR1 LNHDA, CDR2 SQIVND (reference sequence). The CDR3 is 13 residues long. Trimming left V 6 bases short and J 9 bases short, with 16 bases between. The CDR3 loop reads CASRNPPRSTQYF. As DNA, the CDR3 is TGTGCCAGTAGAAACCCCCCTAGAAGCACGCAGTATTTT.

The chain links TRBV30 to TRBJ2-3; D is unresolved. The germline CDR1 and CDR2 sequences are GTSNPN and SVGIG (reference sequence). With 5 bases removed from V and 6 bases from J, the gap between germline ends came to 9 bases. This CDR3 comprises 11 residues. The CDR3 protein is CAWGISDTQYF. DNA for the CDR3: TGTGCCTGGGGCATATCCGATACGCAGTATTTT.

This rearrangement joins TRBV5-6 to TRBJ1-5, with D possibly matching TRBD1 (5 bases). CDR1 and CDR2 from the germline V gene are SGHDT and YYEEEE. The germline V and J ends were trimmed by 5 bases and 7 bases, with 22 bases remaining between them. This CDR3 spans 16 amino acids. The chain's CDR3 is CASSIRGQGVRQPQHF. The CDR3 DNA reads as TGTGCCAGCAGTATACGAGGCCAGGGTGTAAGGCAGCCCCAGCATTTT.

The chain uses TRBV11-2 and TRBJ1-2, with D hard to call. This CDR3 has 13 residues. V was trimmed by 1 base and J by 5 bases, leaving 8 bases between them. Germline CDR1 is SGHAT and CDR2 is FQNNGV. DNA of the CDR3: TGTGCCAGCAGCTTAGCCCCCGAGTATGGCTACACCTTC. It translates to CASSLAPEYGYTF.

Here the CDR3 DNA reads TGTGCCAGTAGTCCCGGATATCCAGGAGAAAAACTGTTTTTT. Translating gives CASSPGYPGEKLFF. V is TRBV19 and J is TRBJ1-4; D not certain. The CDR3 has 14 amino acids. Trimming cost V 5 bases and J 8 bases, with 15 bases left between them. Germline V gene sequence: CDR1 LNHDA, CDR2 SQIVND (reference sequence).

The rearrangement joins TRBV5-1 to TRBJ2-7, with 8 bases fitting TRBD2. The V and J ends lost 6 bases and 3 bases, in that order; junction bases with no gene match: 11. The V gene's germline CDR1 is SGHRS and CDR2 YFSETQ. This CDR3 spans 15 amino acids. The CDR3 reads CASKELADHYYEQYF. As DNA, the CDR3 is TGCGCCAGCAAGGAACTAGCGGATCATTACTACGAGCAGTACTTC.

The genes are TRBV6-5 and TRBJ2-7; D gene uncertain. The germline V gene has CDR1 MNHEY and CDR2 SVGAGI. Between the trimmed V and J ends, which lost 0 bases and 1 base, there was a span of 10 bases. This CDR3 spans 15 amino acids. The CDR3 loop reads CASSYSRRLSYEQYF. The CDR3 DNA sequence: TGTGCCAGCAGTTACTCGAGGCGGTTATCCTACGAGCAGTACTTC.

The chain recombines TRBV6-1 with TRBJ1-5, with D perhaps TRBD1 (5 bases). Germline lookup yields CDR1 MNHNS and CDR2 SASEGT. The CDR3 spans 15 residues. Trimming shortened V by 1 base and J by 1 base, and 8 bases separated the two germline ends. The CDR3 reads CASSEGGASNQPQHF. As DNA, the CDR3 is TGTGCCAGCAGTGAAGGTGGGGCGAGCAATCAGCCCCAGCATTTT.